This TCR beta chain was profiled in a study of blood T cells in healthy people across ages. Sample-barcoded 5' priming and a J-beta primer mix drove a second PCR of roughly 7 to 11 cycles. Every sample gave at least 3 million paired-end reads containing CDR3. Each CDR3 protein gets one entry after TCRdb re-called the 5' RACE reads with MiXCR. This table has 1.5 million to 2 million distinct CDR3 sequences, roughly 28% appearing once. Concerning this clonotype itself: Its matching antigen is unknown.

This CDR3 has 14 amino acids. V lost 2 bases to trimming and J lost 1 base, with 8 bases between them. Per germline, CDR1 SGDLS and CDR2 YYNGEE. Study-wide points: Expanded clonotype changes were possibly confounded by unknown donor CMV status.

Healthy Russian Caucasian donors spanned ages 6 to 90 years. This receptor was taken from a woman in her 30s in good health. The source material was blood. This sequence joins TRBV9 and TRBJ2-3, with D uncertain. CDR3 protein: CASSVSPGTDTQYF. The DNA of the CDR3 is TGTGCCAGCAGCGTCAGTCCCGGCACAGATACGCAGTATTTT.